This T cell receptor (beta chain) was recovered during a study of blood T cell repertoires in COVID-19. Germline-derived CDR1 and CDR2 are SGDLS and YYNGEE. Trimming took 0 bases from V and 2 from J; bases not matched to a gene: 4. The CDR3 has 15 amino acids. This table comes from immunoSEQ multiplex PCR, and its TCRdb copy is limited to in-frame clones, with some not included. This sample has some 350,000 clones; more than 75% occur once, and the top ten carry approximately 3%. The chain carries TRBV9 and TRBJ2-7, with 8 nucleotides matching TRBD2. Sample: PBMCs or T cells enriched from blood (not recorded which). The TCR sequence derives from a woman in her 30s who had recovered from COVID-19. In nucleotides, the CDR3 is TGTGCCAGCAGCGTAGGAGGTAGCGGGGCCTACGAGCAGTACTTC. Translating it yields CASSVGGSGAYEQYF.